A selection of T cell receptor beta chains follows, all from one sample in a study of patients and donors after allogeneic stem cell transplantation. TCRdb recomputed calls from the RT-PCR reads with MiXCR, one row per CDR3 protein. The sample has 900,000 to 1,000,000 distinct CDR3 sequences; 15% to 20% are singletons. Sequences were obtained from blood, either unsorted or a sorted T cell fraction (not recorded which). Receptors originate from a human donor who was either an allogeneic HSCT recipient or a stem cell or donor lymphocyte infusion donor (not recorded which). It is not recorded whose cells these are; they may come from a transplant donor. The CDR3 runs from the conserved cysteine through the conserved F or W.

V,J,CDR3
TRBV24-1,TRBJ2-3,CATSETPGQGTDTQYF
TRBV5-1,TRBJ1-1,CASSLEGQRANTEAFF
TRBV5-1,TRBJ1-1,CASSLDAQNTEAFF
TRBV24-1,TRBJ2-1,CATSDRNSGRSREQFF
TRBV6-6,TRBJ2-7,CASSLERGQPQYF
TRBV12-3/TRBV12-4,TRBJ2-2,CASSRGSGGANTGELFF
TRBV18,TRBJ2-7,CASSPLQGETYEQYF
TRBV4-3,TRBJ2-7,CASSQDSGSYEQYF
TRBV4-3,TRBJ1-5,CASSLKVGQPQHF
TRBV12-3/TRBV12-4,TRBJ2-2,CASSPPGQGASGELFF
TRBV11-3,TRBJ2-3,CASSFLAGPVDDTQYF
TRBV4-1,TRBJ1-4,CASSHYDRDNEKLFF
TRBV3-1,TRBJ1-2,CASSQRPGQGGRGYTF
TRBV29-1,TRBJ2-7,CSVDAGTIHEQYF
TRBV5-1,TRBJ1-2,CASSLVTGNNGYTF
TRBV6-1,TRBJ2-1,CASSESGGRARLMFF
TRBV10-2,TRBJ2-5,CASSDIGLAEKETQYF
TRBV6-1,TRBJ1-2,CASSEQGGGGYTF
TRBV12-3/TRBV12-4,TRBJ2-6,CASSFRASGANVLTF
TRBV10-3,TRBJ1-6,CAISKTGAAYNSPLHF
TRBV7-2,TRBJ2-1,CASSAGVGEQFF
TRBV4-2,TRBJ2-2,CASSQGSPGELFF
TRBV6-1,TRBJ1-5,CASSEFPQANQPQHF
TRBV6-1,TRBJ2-1,CASQGPSSYNEQFF
TRBV7-2,TRBJ2-2,CASSFSQRIGGELFF
TRBV5-6,TRBJ2-3,CASSTDLDTQYF
TRBV20-1,TRBJ1-1,CSARPRGRGHTEAFF
TRBV12-5,TRBJ2-3,CASGSQGDTQYF
TRBV6-2/TRBV6-3,TRBJ2-6,CASSYRTGVPSGANVLTF
TRBV19,TRBJ2-1,CASSNGVEQFF
TRBV5-6,TRBJ2-1,CASSLARNGRDEQFF
TRBV5-1,TRBJ2-7,CASSLAVSYEQYF
TRBV20-1,TRBJ2-7,CSALQGPSYEQYF
TRBV7-6,TRBJ2-1,CASSLVGGTSGSRNEQFF
TRBV7-2,TRBJ1-2,CASSFTGGSGYTF